What follows is one T cell receptor beta chain and its context. The identical CDR3 is also encoded by other nucleotide sequences in the sample. The data stem from a study of shared clonotypes between healthy human individuals. Some clones are missing from TCRdb's copy, which holds only in-frame ones; the method was immunoSEQ multiplex PCR. The top ten clones hold roughly 0.13% of a sample with more than 2 million clones, 85% to 95% of them seen once. The clonotype comes from a man aged 18 to 30 in good health. Sample: naive CD4+ T cells sorted from blood. Subset in this sample: CD45RA+ positively selected.

Here the CDR3 DNA reads TGCGCCAGCAGCTTGGTCGTGGGGACCAACTATGGCTACACCTTC. It codes for CASSLVVGTNYGYTF. J is TRBJ1-2 and V is TRBV5-1; tentatively, D is TRBD1 (5 bases). V was shortened by 0 bases and J by 2 bases, with 11 bases between the two germline ends. From germline, CDR1 is SGHRS and CDR2 YFSETQ. The CDR3 is 15 amino acids.